The 7 T cell receptor beta chains below all came from one sample that was sequenced in a study of follicular helper T cells after annual influenza vaccination (dated by TCRdb to between 2016 and 2019). The time point label of this sample denotes: 2014-2015 season, pre-vaccination. Libraries were built with the immunoSEQ multiplex PCR assay. TCRdb retrieved this table from immuneACCESS and kept in-frame rearrangements only. Not all clones are present; in checked studies, unresolved V genes account for under half, and no reason is known for the remainder. The sample includes under 15,000 clones, with around 80% observed a single time. The top ten clones comprise 0.4% to 0.5% of the sample. Material: CXCR5- memory CD4+ T cells sorted from blood, obtained on the day of influenza vaccination. The cell subset or site label here, explained by the study, means: CXCR5- memory CD4 T cells. Source of these receptors: an adult who received the influenza vaccine.

The V call is TRBV7-9, the J call TRBJ2-7; D gene ambiguous. The V end was cut by 1 base, the J end by 3 bases, with 4 bases between. The CDR3 runs to 12 residues. The germline CDR1 and CDR2 sequences are SEHNR and FQNEAQ (reference sequence). CDR3 residues: CASSLGRYEQYF. The CDR3 coding sequence is TGTGCCAGCAGCTTAGGGCGCTACGAGCAGTACTTC.

The V and J genes are TRBV11-2 and TRBJ2-5; perhaps TRBD1 as D (6 bases). The CDR3 is made up of 12 amino acids. V dropped 6 bases and J dropped 1 base, with 6 bases sitting between them. In germline, CDR1 is SGHAT, CDR2 FQNNGV. CDR3: CASRGGQETQYF. DNA of the CDR3: TGTGCCAGCAGAGGGGGCCAAGAGACCCAGTACTTC. The variable domain in full, with the rest retrieved from reference TRBV11-2 and TRBJ2-5, is EAGVAQSPRYKIIEKRQSVAFWCNPISGHATLYWYQQILGQGPKLLIQFQNNGVVDDSQLPKDRFSAERLKGVDSTLKIQPAKLEDSAVYLCASRGGQETQYFGPGTRLLVL.

The rearrangement links TRBV10-3 to TRBJ2-3, with 9 bases lining up with TRBD2. The V and J ends lost 6 bases and 2 bases, in that order; junction bases with no gene match: 6. This CDR3 comprises 15 residues. The germline V gene has CDR1 ENHRY and CDR2 SYGVKD. CDR3 in DNA: TGTGCCATCAGCCCGACTAGCGGTGCCACAGATACGCAGTATTTT. The encoded protein is CAISPTSGATDTQYF.

The rearrangement joins TRBV11-3 to TRBJ2-7, with 7 bases lining up with TRBD1. Germline V lookup: CDR1 SGHNT, CDR2 YENEEA. Unmatched junction bases numbered 5, after V lost 6 bases and J lost 0 bases. This CDR3 contains 14 residues. The CDR3 spells CASRATGSSYEQYF. Here the CDR3 DNA reads TGTGCCAGCAGAGCGACAGGGAGCTCCTACGAGCAGTACTTC.

The chain links TRBV7-8 to TRBJ2-2, with 7 nucleotides matching TRBD1. The V gene end was trimmed by 5 bases and the J gene end by 5 bases; junction bases not matched to a gene: 2. Germline CDR1 is SGHVS and CDR2 is FQNEAQ. The CDR3 runs 13 residues. The CDR3 region has the DNA TGTGCCAGCAGCGAACAGGGGACCGGGGAGCTGTTTTTT. Translated: CASSEQGTGELFF.

The chain has TRBV7-2 and TRBJ2-5; TRBD1 aligns across 10 bases. The J segment lost 7 bases and the V segment lost 5 bases, leaving 13 bases of the junction unmatched. The germline gives CDR1 SGHTA, CDR2 FQGNSA. The CDR3 sequence is 16 residues long. CDR3 in DNA: TGTGCCAGCAGCCTGAGACTCCGGGACAGGGGAACGACCCAGTACTTC. Translating gives CASSLRLRDRGTTQYF.

The genes are TRBV9 and TRBJ2-5; 8 positions agree with TRBD1. The CDR3 is 16 residues long. Germline V lookup: CDR1 SGDLS, CDR2 YYNGEE. Trimming took 0 bases from V and 2 from J; bases not matched to a gene: 6. CDR3 sequence reads: CASSVGIRDRQETQYF. As DNA, the CDR3 is TGTGCCAGCAGCGTAGGAATCCGGGACAGGCAAGAGACCCAGTACTTC.